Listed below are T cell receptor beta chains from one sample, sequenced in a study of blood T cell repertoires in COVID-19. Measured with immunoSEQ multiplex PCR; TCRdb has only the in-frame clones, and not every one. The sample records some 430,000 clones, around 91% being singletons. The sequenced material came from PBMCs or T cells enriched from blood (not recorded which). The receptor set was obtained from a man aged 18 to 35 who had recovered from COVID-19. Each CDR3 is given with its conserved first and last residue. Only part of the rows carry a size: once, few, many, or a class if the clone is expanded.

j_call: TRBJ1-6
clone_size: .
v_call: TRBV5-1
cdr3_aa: CASSLGRGIESPLHF

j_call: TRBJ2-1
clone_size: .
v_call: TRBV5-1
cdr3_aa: CASGPSGSSYNEQFF

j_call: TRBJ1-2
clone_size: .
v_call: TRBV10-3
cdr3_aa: CAIHGTATYGYTF

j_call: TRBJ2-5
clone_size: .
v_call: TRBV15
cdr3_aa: CATSRSAGTVKKETQYF

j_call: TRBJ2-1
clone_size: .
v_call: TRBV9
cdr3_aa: CASSVGPTRGNEQFF

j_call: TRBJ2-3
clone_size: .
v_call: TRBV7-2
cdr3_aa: CASSPRTSGNTDTQYF

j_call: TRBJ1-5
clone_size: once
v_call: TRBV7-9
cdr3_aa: CASSLEGQKNQPQHF

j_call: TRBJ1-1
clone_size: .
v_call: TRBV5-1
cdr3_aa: CASSPPQGGTEAFF

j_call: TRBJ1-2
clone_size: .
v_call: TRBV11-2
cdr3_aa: CASSLGRDGYTF

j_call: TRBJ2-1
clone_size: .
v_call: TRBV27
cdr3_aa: CASSPGTGGYNEQFF

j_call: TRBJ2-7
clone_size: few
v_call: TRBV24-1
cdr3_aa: CATAGESYEQYF

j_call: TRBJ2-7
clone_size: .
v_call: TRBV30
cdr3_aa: CAWSVGSGLTYEQYF

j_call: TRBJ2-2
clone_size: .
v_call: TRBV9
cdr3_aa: CASSVEVATGELFF

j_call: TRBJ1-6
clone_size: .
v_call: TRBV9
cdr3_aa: CASSVRGTGDSPLHF

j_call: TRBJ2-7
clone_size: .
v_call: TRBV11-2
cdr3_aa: CASSINRGSSYEQYF

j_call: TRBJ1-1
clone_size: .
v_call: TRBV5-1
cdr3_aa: CASRYTGTPEAFF

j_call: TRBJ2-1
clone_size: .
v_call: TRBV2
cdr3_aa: CASSRKGDNEQFF

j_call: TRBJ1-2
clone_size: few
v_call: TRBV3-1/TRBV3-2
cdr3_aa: CASSQGSGNYGYTF

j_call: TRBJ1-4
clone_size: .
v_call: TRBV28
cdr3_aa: CASGDTINEKLFF

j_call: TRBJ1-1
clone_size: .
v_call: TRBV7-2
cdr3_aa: CASSPRAGVTEAFF

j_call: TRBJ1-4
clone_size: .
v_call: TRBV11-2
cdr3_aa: CASSDIMRGVEKLFF

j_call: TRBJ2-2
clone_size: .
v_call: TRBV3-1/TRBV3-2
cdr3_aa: CASSQTSGPTGELFF

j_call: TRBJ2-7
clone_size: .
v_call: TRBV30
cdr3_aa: CAWTPPSGFYEQYF

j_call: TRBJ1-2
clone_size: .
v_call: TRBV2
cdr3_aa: CASSLGQATYGYTF

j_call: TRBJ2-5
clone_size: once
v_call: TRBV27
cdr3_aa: CASSLVAGGRDETQYF

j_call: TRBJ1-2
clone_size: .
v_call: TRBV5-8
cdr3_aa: CASSGGTGGPLLYGYTF

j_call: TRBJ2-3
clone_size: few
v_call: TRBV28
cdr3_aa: CASSPGGTDTQYF

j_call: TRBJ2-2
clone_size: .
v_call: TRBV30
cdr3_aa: CAWTARLAGGITGELFF

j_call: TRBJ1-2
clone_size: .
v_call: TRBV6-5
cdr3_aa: CASISTGGEGYTF

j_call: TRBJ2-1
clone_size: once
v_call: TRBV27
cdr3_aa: CASSPTVGLADNEQFF

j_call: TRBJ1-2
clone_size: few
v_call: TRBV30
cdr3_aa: CAWSLGVGGYTF

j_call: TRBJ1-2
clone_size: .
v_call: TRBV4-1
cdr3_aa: CASSQDPQAGSNYGYTF

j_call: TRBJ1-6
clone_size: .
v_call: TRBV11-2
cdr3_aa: CASSSGQKDSPLHF

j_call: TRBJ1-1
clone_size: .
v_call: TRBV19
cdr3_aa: CASSIQNTEAFF

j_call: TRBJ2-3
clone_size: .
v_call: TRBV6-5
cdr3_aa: CASSPGTLLGDTQYF

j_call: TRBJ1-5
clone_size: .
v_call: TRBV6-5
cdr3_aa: CASNSINQPQHF

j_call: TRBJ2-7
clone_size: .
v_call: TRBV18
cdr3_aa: CASSRSGTSYEQYF

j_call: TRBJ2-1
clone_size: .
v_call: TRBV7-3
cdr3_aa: CASSLTGDRGPSNEQFF

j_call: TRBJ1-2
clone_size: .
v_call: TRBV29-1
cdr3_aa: CSVEDGHSGAGYTF

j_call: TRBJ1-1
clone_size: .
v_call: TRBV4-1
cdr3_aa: CASSQATGLGTEAFF

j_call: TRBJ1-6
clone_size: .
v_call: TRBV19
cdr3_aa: CASSFSEPYNSPLHF

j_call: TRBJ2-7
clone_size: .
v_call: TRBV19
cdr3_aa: CASSFAYPGTGSKEQYF

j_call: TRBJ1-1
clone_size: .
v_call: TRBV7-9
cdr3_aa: CASRDRPGEIEAFF

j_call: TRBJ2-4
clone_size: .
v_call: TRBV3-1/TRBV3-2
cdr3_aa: CASSQEAVWGGNIQYF

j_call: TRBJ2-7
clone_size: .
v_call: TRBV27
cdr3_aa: CASSLVWTGATEQYF